One sample yielded the 14 T cell receptor beta chains listed below, sequenced in a study of response to subunit inactivated influenza vaccine. MiXCR was run by TCRdb on the RT-PCR reads, yielding one entry per CDR3 protein. The data contain over 400,000 distinct CDR3 sequences, 10% to 15% of them singletons. Sequencing was performed on PBMCs from blood, taken more than 35 days after vaccination. The receptors were gathered from a middle-aged man who received an inactivated influenza vaccine.

The chain combines TRBV18 with TRBJ2-1; 9 bases agree with TRBD2. The CDR3 extends over 16 amino acids. V lost 1 base, J lost 3 bases, and 4 bases stayed unmatched. Germline V gene data show CDR1 as KGHSH and CDR2 as LQKENI. CDR3 in amino acids: CASSPLGGGVYNEQFF. The CDR3 DNA follows: TGTGCCAGCTCACCACTTGGCGGGGGGGTCTACAATGAGCAGTTCTTC.

The CDR3 bases are TGTGCCAGCACGCTAGCGGGAAGCGAGCAGTACTTC. Its translation is CASTLAGSEQYF. The chain recombines TRBV6-5 with TRBJ2-7; 9 nucleotides line up with TRBD2. V was clipped by 7 bases and J by 6 bases; unmatched bases: 4. Germline CDR1 and CDR2: MNHEY and SVGAGI. CDR3 length: 12 amino acids.

This clonotype was detected only a few times. The rearrangement links TRBV7-8 to TRBJ2-7; 16 bases agree with TRBD2. Germline V gives CDR1 SGHVS, CDR2 FQNEAQ. The CDR3 loop spans 17 amino acids. The V segment lost 5 bases and the J segment 2 bases; nucleotides outside the gene matches: 6. The CDR3 here is CASSRAGLAGGTYEQYF. Written as DNA, the CDR3 is TGTGCCAGCAGCAGAGCGGGACTAGCGGGGGGGACCTACGAGCAGTACTTC.

This clonotype was recorded a few times. The chain is built from TRBV7-2 and TRBJ2-5; TRBD2 matches at 9 bases. The J segment lost 5 bases and the V segment lost 5 bases, leaving 3 bases of the junction unmatched. This CDR3 is built from 13 residues. The V gene's germline CDR1 is SGHTA and CDR2 FQGNSA. CDR3 DNA sequence: TGTGCCAGCAGCCGCGGGAGGGTGGAGACCCAGTACTTC. Protein sequence: CASSRGRVETQYF.

Remarks on this clonotype: Compared with germline, one end of the junction differs, possibly owing to a read error. The V call is TRBV4-3, the J call TRBJ2-7, with D possibly matching TRBD2 (5 bases). The germline V gene has CDR1 LGHNA and CDR2 YSLEER. The CDR3 extends over 16 amino acids. The CDR3 bases are TGCGCCAGCAGTCAAGACGCGTGGACGGGGACCTACGAGCAGTACTTC. Encoded protein: CASSQDAWTGTYEQYF.

This clonotype occurred many times. The V gene is TRBV5-1, the J gene TRBJ2-5; TRBD1 matches 7 bases. This CDR3 is built from 14 residues. The V gene's germline CDR1 is SGHRS and CDR2 YFSETQ. V lost 2 bases, J lost 3 bases, and 4 bases stayed unmatched. CDR3 sequence (DNA): TGCGCCAGCAGCTTTGGGACAGCAAAAGAGACCCAGTACTTC. Translated: CASSFGTAKETQYF.

The chain has TRBV12-3 or TRBV12-4 and TRBJ1-1; 8 bases are shared with TRBD1. J lost 5 bases, V lost 7 bases, and 12 bases had no gene match. This CDR3 has 15 residues. CDR3 loop: CASTIRQGRWTEAFF. The CDR3 bases are TGTGCCAGCACCATAAGACAGGGGAGGTGGACTGAAGCTTTCTTT.

This clonotype has ten or more counts. The genes are TRBV12-3 or TRBV12-4 and TRBJ2-2; possibly TRBD2 for D (6 bases). The CDR3 runs to 14 residues. Trimming removed 8 bases at V and 1 base at J, with 11 bases between. This chain's CDR3 is CASSGSGNTGELFF. The CDR3 DNA reads as TGTGCCAGCTCCGGTAGCGGGAACACCGGGGAGCTGTTTTTT.

This clonotype was detected a few times. The chain carries TRBV7-2 and TRBJ2-7; TRBD1 or TRBD2 may be the D gene (6 bases each). This CDR3 comprises 15 residues. Germline values: CDR1 SGHTA, CDR2 FQGNSA. V was trimmed by 5 bases and J by 4 bases, leaving 18 bases between them. The CDR3 loop is CASSGTGAGRYEQYF. The CDR3 DNA reads as TGTGCCAGCAGCGGTACGGGGGCCGGTCGGTACGAGCAGTACTTC.

V gene TRBV21-1 combines with J gene TRBJ1-3; the table names TRBD1, a call not compared with the DNA. TRBV21-1 is a listed pseudogene. The CDR3 is 14 residues long. The CDR3 coding sequence is TGTGCCAGGACAACAGGTGTCTCTGGAAACACCATATATTTT. Translation: CARTTGVSGNTIYF.

This clonotype was seen repeatedly, ten times or more. This rearrangement joins TRBV12-3 or TRBV12-4 to TRBJ2-3; D may be TRBD2 (6 bases). V shed 4 bases and J shed 5 bases, with 7 bases lying between them. The length of the CDR3 is 12 residues. The CDR3 here is CASSWRGDTQYF. In DNA form, the CDR3 reads TGTGCCAGCAGTTGGAGGGGAGATACGCAGTATTTT.

The chain links TRBV30 to TRBJ2-3; 9 bases are a match to TRBD2. Germline loops: CDR1 GTSNPN, CDR2 SVGIG (reference sequence). The CDR3 covers 16 residues. With V trimmed by 1 base and J by 2 bases, 7 bases remained unmatched. CDR3 sequence (DNA): TGTGCCTGGAGTGGTGGGACTAGCATGTACACAGATACGCAGTATTTT. It translates to CAWSGGTSMYTDTQYF.

The chain recombines TRBV7-2 with TRBJ2-5; no reliable D call. The germline gives CDR1 SGHTA, CDR2 FQGNSA. CDR3 length: 14 residues. The ends were cut back, 5 bases at V and 5 bases at J, with 15 bases in the middle. The CDR3 DNA reads TGTGCCAGCAGCCGAGGTCAGTCGCCTGAGACCCAGTACTTC. The encoded protein is CASSRGQSPETQYF.

This clonotype was picked up a small number of times. This rearrangement joins TRBV4-1 to TRBJ1-2, with 9 bases that match TRBD1. This CDR3 is built from 14 residues. Unmatched junction bases numbered 7, after V lost 4 bases and J lost 7 bases. In germline, CDR1 is MGHRA, CDR2 YSYEKL. The CDR3 region is CASSRQGDGVGYTF. CDR3 in DNA: TGCGCCAGCAGCCGACAGGGGGATGGAGTTGGCTACACCTTC.